The 30 T cell receptor beta chains listed next were all sequenced from one sample in a study of blood T cell repertoires in COVID-19. Libraries were prepared by immunoSEQ multiplex PCR; TCRdb keeps only in-frame clonotypes and omits some of them. The sample has some 270,000 clones; around 83% are singletons. The sequenced sample was PBMCs or T cells enriched from blood (not recorded which). The receptors were sampled from a woman aged 50 to 65 who had been exposed to COVID-19.

This chain connects TRBV19 to TRBJ2-1; D gene uncertain. The CDR3 runs 14 residues. Trimming removed 4 bases from V and 4 bases from J, with 11 bases in between. Germline V gene data show CDR1 as LNHDA and CDR2 as SQIVND (reference sequence). The CDR3 coding sequence is TGTGCCAGTAGTAGAGCTACAGATTACAATGAGCAGTTCTTC. Its protein is CASSRATDYNEQFF. Based on the CDR3 plus reference TRBV19 and TRBJ2-1, the full variable domain is DGGITQSPKYLFRKEGQNVTLSCEQNLNHDAMYWYRQDPGQGLRLIYYSQIVNDFQKGDIAEGYSVSREKKESFPLTVTSAQKNPTAFYLCASSRATDYNEQFFGPGTRLTVL.

This chain connects TRBV5-6 to TRBJ2-7, with 8 bases lining up with TRBD1. The CDR3 consists of 15 residues. Germline values: CDR1 SGHDT, CDR2 YYEEEE. J lost 7 bases, V lost 2 bases, and 11 bases had no gene match. The CDR3 sequence is CASSFSGTGWWEQYF. The CDR3 nucleotides are TGTGCCAGCAGCTTCTCCGGGACAGGCTGGTGGGAGCAGTACTTC.

The chain joins TRBV18 to TRBJ1-1, with D perhaps matching TRBD1 (5 bases). V was shortened by 2 bases and J by 0 bases, with 10 bases between the two germline ends. Germline V gene data show CDR1 as KGHSH and CDR2 as LQKENI. The CDR3 consists of 15 residues. In DNA form, the CDR3 reads TGTGCCAGCTCACCAAGGACACGTATGAACACTGAAGCTTTCTTT. It translates to CASSPRTRMNTEAFF.

This chain connects TRBV5-4 to TRBJ2-7, with 7 bases that match TRBD2. The trim removed 4 bases at V and 0 bases at J, leaving 1 base unmatched. CDR1 and CDR2 (germline): SGHNT, YYREEE (reference sequence). There are 13 residues in the CDR3. CDR3 nucleotides: TGTGCCAGCAGCGAGCGGGACTCCTACGAGCAGTACTTC. Translated, it gives CASSERDSYEQYF. Full variable domain (outside the CDR3, taken from reference TRBV5-4 and TRBJ2-7): ETGVTQSPTHLIKTRGQQVTLRCSSQSGHNTVSWYQQALGQGPQFIFQYYREEENGRGNFPPRFSGLQFPNYSSELNVNALELDDSALYLCASSERDSYEQYFGPGTRLTVT.

This clone was seen a handful of times. The J gene is TRBJ2-2, the V gene TRBV9, with D possibly being TRBD2 (5 bases). Looked up from germline, CDR1 is SGDLS and CDR2 is YYNGEE. The CDR3 sequence is 15 residues long. V was pared by 5 bases and J by 3 bases, with 14 bases between. CDR3 nucleotides: TGTGCCAGCAGACCGGGATTAGGCGACACCGGGGAGCTGTTTTTT. Encoded protein: CASRPGLGDTGELFF.

The gene calls are TRBV6-5 and TRBJ2-6; 7 bases fit TRBD1. This CDR3 comprises 14 residues. Germline V gene data show CDR1 as MNHEY and CDR2 as SVGAGI. V dropped 7 bases and J dropped 4; count of bases not matched to a gene: 4. DNA for the CDR3: TGTGCCAGCACACAGGGGTCCGGGGCCAACGTCCTGACTTTC. Protein: CASTQGSGANVLTF.

The rearrangement joins TRBV10-2 to TRBJ1-2, with a weak D call TRBD1 (6 bases). V dropped 6 bases and J dropped 6 bases, with 17 bases sitting between them. Germline loops: CDR1 WSHSY, CDR2 SAAADI. The CDR3 extends over 14 amino acids. The CDR3: CASRSTGTKNGYTF. The CDR3 DNA reads TGCGCCAGCAGGTCAACCGGGACAAAGAATGGCTACACCTTC.

The gene calls are TRBV5-1 and TRBJ1-1, with 7 bases that match TRBD1. Trimming removed 2 bases from V and 1 base from J; junction bases left unmatched: 5. The CDR3 runs to 15 residues. Germline assignment: CDR1 SGHRS and CDR2 YFSETQ. The CDR3 region is CASSLQGKTNTEAFF. The CDR3 DNA follows: TGCGCCAGCAGCTTACAGGGGAAGACGAACACTGAAGCTTTCTTT.

V is TRBV7-2 and J is TRBJ2-1; TRBD1 is a possible D gene (5 bases). CDR1 and CDR2 from the germline V gene are SGHTA and FQGNSA. V gave up 5 bases and J gave up 9 bases, with 20 bases separating them. This CDR3 has 15 amino acids. This CDR3 reads CASSVRSRGHGEQFF. In DNA, the CDR3 is TGTGCCAGCAGCGTCCGGAGCCGAGGACATGGTGAGCAGTTCTTC.

The CDR3 coding sequence is TGTGCCAGCAGCTCCGAGGCATTTAATGAAAAACTGTTTTTT. This sequence encodes CASSSEAFNEKLFF. The chain joins TRBV9 to TRBJ1-4; D is unclear. From germline, CDR1 is SGDLS and CDR2 YYNGEE. The CDR3 covers 14 residues. Trimming removed 4 bases at V and 4 bases at J, with 11 bases between. The full variable domain, in which reference TRBV9 and TRBJ1-4 provide the parts outside the CDR3, is DSGVTQTPKHLITATGQRVTLRCSPRSGDLSVYWYQQSLDQGLQFLIQYYNGEERAKGNILERFSAQQFPDLHSELNLSSLELGDSALYFCASSSEAFNEKLFFGSGTQLSVL.

In DNA form, the CDR3 reads TGTGCCAGCAGTTGGACAGCCGAAGAGACCCAGTACTTC. It yields the protein CASSWTAEETQYF. The rearrangement uses TRBV27 and TRBJ2-5, with D perhaps TRBD1 (6 bases). CDR1 and CDR2 (germline): MNHEY, SMNVEV (reference sequence). V was shortened by 4 bases and J by 3 bases, with 9 bases between the two germline ends. The CDR3 consists of 13 residues.

V usage is TRBV3-1 (or the pseudogene TRBV3-2) and J usage is TRBJ2-6; D gene ambiguous. Trimming took 0 bases from V and 4 from J, leaving 10 bases between them. The CDR3 runs 16 residues. Germline CDR1 and CDR2: LGHDT and YNNKEL (reference sequence). This chain's CDR3 is CASSQDGLAGANVLTF. The CDR3 bases are TGTGCCAGCAGCCAAGATGGCCTGGCCGGGGCCAACGTCCTGACTTTC.

The V gene is TRBV6-5, the J gene TRBJ2-7; D possibly corresponds to TRBD1 (5 bases). The V end was cut by 9 bases, the J end by 1 base, with 13 bases between. CDR1 is MNHEY, CDR2 SVGAGI, per germline. The CDR3 runs 13 residues. The CDR3 DNA sequence: TGTGCCAGTCCATCGGACAATTCCTACGAGCAGTACTTC. This encodes CASPSDNSYEQYF.

About this clone: Germline is not matched at one junction end, which may reflect a read error. The chain links TRBV13 to TRBJ1-3; maybe TRBD1 (5 bases). The CDR3 runs to 13 residues. Germline V gene data show CDR1 as PRHDT and CDR2 as FYEKMQ (reference sequence). The CDR3: CASSLRQGKTIYF. DNA for the CDR3: TGTGCCAGCAGCTTGAGGCAGGGAAAGACCATATATTTT.

Comment on this clone: Other DNA sequences in the sample encode the same CDR3. The V gene is TRBV5-4, the J gene TRBJ1-2; TRBD1 aligns across 7 bases. This CDR3 comprises 13 residues. The V gene's germline CDR1 is SGHNT and CDR2 YYREEE (reference sequence). J lost 5 bases, V lost 3 bases, and 4 bases had no gene match. The CDR3, as DNA: TGTGCCAGCAGCTCGGGACAGAATTATGGCTACACCTTC. This codes for CASSSGQNYGYTF.

The CDR3 region is CASSLTTQPRETQYF. In DNA form, the CDR3 reads TGTGCCAGCAGCTTGACGACTCAACCTCGAGAGACCCAGTACTTC. The chain recombines TRBV7-6 with TRBJ2-5, with D unresolved. V dropped 3 bases and J dropped 4 bases, with 15 bases sitting between them. CDR3 length equals 15 residues. Germline V gene sequence: CDR1 SGHVS, CDR2 FNYEAQ.

This rearrangement joins TRBV7-9 to TRBJ2-5; tentative D call: TRBD1 (5 bases). V was clipped by 1 base and J by 2 bases, with 17 bases between them. The CDR3 sequence is 17 residues long. In germline, CDR1 is SEHNR, CDR2 FQNEAQ (reference sequence). DNA of the CDR3: TGTGCCAGCAGCTTAGTAATCACCGACAGCTCTCAAGAGACCCAGTACTTC. Its protein is CASSLVITDSSQETQYF.

This chain uses TRBV6-5 with TRBJ2-5; 11 bases line up with TRBD1. CDR3 length: 15 amino acids. V dropped 5 bases and J dropped 2; count of bases not matched to a gene: 4. Germline CDR1 is MNHEY and CDR2 is SVGAGI. CDR3 protein: CASSLRDRGQETQYF. As DNA, the CDR3 is TGTGCCAGCAGTCTTAGGGACAGGGGGCAAGAGACCCAGTACTTC.

The chain couples TRBV7-2 to TRBJ1-2; possible D gene TRBD1, 5 bases. CDR3 length equals 14 residues. Trimming took off 3 bases at V and 0 bases at J, with 8 bases between the two ends. In germline, CDR1 is SGHTA, CDR2 FQGNSA. CDR3 bases: TGTGCCAGCAGCTTCGACAGAGCTAACTATGGCTACACCTTC. Protein sequence: CASSFDRANYGYTF.

This sequence joins TRBV5-6 and TRBJ1-2, with D unclear. The CDR3 runs to 12 residues. V lost 0 bases and J lost 8, with 8 bases in between. Germline V gives CDR1 SGHDT, CDR2 YYEEEE. The CDR3 sequence is CASSLGLEGYTF. The CDR3 coding sequence is TGTGCCAGCAGCTTGGGCCTAGAAGGCTACACCTTC.

This rearrangement joins TRBV19 to TRBJ1-4; no clear D. Germline V gene lookup returns CDR1 LNHDA and CDR2 SQIVND (reference sequence). Trimming shortened V by 1 base and J by 5 bases, and 8 bases separated the two germline ends. The CDR3 is 14 residues long. CDR3 loop: CASSIGSGNEKLFF. The CDR3 bases are TGTGCCAGTAGTATAGGTTCCGGGAATGAAAAACTGTTTTTT. The variable domain in full, completed from reference TRBV19 and TRBJ1-4, reads DGGITQSPKYLFRKEGQNVTLSCEQNLNHDAMYWYRQDPGQGLRLIYYSQIVNDFQKGDIAEGYSVSREKKESFPLTVTSAQKNPTAFYLCASSIGSGNEKLFFGSGTQLSVL.

In this sample, this clone turned up a few times. The V and J genes are TRBV29-1 and TRBJ1-1, with D possibly being TRBD1 (6 bases). The CDR3 extends over 12 amino acids. In germline, CDR1 is SQVTM, CDR2 ANQGSEA. Trimming cost V 7 bases and J 5 bases, with 14 bases left between them. CDR3 bases: TGCAGCGCTGCCGCACAGGGAACTGAAGCTTTCTTT. Translating it yields CSAAAQGTEAFF.

On this clone itself: The junction does not match germline at one end; this may be a read error. The chain is built from TRBV11-2 and TRBJ1-1; 7 bases are shared with TRBD1. Germline V gene data show CDR1 as SGHAT and CDR2 as FQNNGV. This CDR3 is 13 amino acids long. The CDR3 bases are TGTGCCAGCAGCGAGGGACAGAACCCTGAAGCTTTCTTT. Its translation is CASSEGQNPEAFF.

The J gene is TRBJ1-1, the V gene TRBV18; 8 bases line up with TRBD1. The CDR3 contains 17 residues. Germline lookup yields CDR1 KGHSH and CDR2 LQKENI. The V gene end was trimmed by 3 bases and the J gene end by 5 bases; junction bases not matched to a gene: 14. The CDR3: CASSPEIPDRGITEAFF. DNA for the CDR3: TGTGCCAGCTCACCCGAAATCCCTGACAGGGGCATAACTGAAGCTTTCTTT.

The count of this clone is one. This chain links TRBV5-4 with TRBJ2-3; 7 nucleotides match TRBD1. V lost 1 base to trimming and J lost 0 bases; unmatched junction nucleotides: 5. The CDR3 has 16 residues. Per germline, CDR1 SGHNT and CDR2 YYREEE (reference sequence). Here the CDR3 DNA reads TGTGCCAGCAGCTTGCCGGGACAGACTAGCACAGATACGCAGTATTTT. This translates into CASSLPGQTSTDTQYF.

The rearrangement links TRBV2 to TRBJ1-4; maybe TRBD1 (6 bases). V lost 9 bases and J lost 4, with 15 bases in between. This CDR3 has 14 residues. The germline V gene has CDR1 SNHLY and CDR2 FYNNEI. The CDR3 reads CASAWGQVNEKLFF. CDR3 bases: TGTGCCAGTGCCTGGGGGCAGGTTAATGAAAAACTGTTTTTT.

This chain links TRBV11-2 with TRBJ2-5; unclear D gene. Trimming removed 0 bases from V and 9 bases from J, with 11 bases in between. The CDR3 totals 13 residues. In germline, CDR1 is SGHAT, CDR2 FQNNGV. CDR3 region: CASSLEQVGSQYF. The CDR3 DNA is TGTGCCAGCAGCTTAGAACAAGTCGGGTCCCAGTACTTC.

This clone was observed a few times. This rearrangement joins TRBV7-2 to TRBJ2-3; TRBD2 agrees at 10 bases. CDR3 length equals 16 residues. Looked up from germline, CDR1 is SGHTA and CDR2 is FQGNSA. J gave up 2 bases and V 5 bases, and 7 bases lay outside the gene matches. The CDR3 bases are TGTGCCAGCAGCCCGATAAGCGGGGGGGACACAGATACGCAGTATTTT. Protein product: CASSPISGGDTDTQYF.

The V call is TRBV14, the J call TRBJ2-1, with D possibly being TRBD2 (6 bases). CDR3 size: 17 residues. CDR1 is SGHDN and CDR2 is FVKESK in the germline V gene. The V gene lost 0 bases and the J gene lost 6 bases, with 18 bases spanning the gap. CDR3 in amino acids: CASSQDRRALSRNEQFF. The CDR3 DNA sequence: TGTGCCAGCAGCCAAGACAGGAGGGCCTTATCACGCAATGAGCAGTTCTTC.

This chain joins TRBV7-2 and TRBJ2-3, with a weak D call TRBD2 (6 bases). The CDR3 length is 14 residues. V lost 5 bases, J lost 6 bases, and 15 bases lay in between. Germline V gene sequence: CDR1 SGHTA, CDR2 FQGNSA. The CDR3 coding sequence is TGTGCCAGCAGCCCCCCGGGGGTGAGGGATACGCAGTATTTT. It specifies CASSPPGVRDTQYF.